This T cell receptor (beta chain) was recovered during a study of siplizumab effects on memory and regulatory T cells. Whole-study results and caveats: Naive or memory phenotype was unassignable for roughly 80-95% of proliferating CD4+ or CD8+ clones.

TCRdb's copy holds only in-frame clones and misses some; the assay was immunoSEQ multiplex PCR. The sample comprises 92,000 or so clones, around 90% of which are singletons, and over 12% rests with the top ten. The V segment lost 3 bases and the J segment 5 bases; nucleotides outside the gene matches: 6. Germline V gene data show CDR1 as PRHDT and CDR2 as FYEKMQ (reference sequence). The CDR3 length is 14 residues. Comments on this clone: Its matching antigen is unknown.

The clonotype comes from a human donor in good health. This sequence joins TRBV13 and TRBJ1-2; 7 bases fit TRBD1. Sequenced input: CD4+ T cells sorted from blood. CDR3 sequence: CASSLGQQGYGYTF. The CDR3 DNA follows: TGTGCCAGCAGCTTGGGACAGCAAGGATATGGCTACACCTTC. The whole variable domain, filled in from reference TRBV13 and TRBJ1-2, reads AAGVIQSPRHLIKEKRETATLKCYPIPRHDTVYWYQQGPGQDPQFLISFYEKMQSDKGSIPDRFSAQQFSDYHSELNMSSLELGDSALYFCASSLGQQGYGYTFGSGTRLTVV.